The 15 T cell receptor beta chains listed next were all sequenced from one sample in a study of blood T cell repertoires in COVID-19. Method: immunoSEQ multiplex PCR; TCRdb's copy keeps in-frame clones and lacks some. Seen here are some 76,000 clones, around 89% observed once, and the top ten hold about 0.5%. The sample comprised peripheral blood. The receptor set was obtained from a man in his sixties with acute or convalescent COVID-19.

V gene TRBV7-9 combines with J gene TRBJ1-2, with D unclear. This CDR3 is built from 13 residues. CDR1 is SEHNR and CDR2 is FQNEAQ in the germline V gene (reference sequence). Deletions cut 5 bases from V and 4 bases from J, with 11 bases between. The CDR3 protein is CASSPNFGYGYTF. CDR3 DNA sequence: TGTGCCAGCAGCCCTAACTTTGGCTATGGCTACACCTTC.

This clone was observed a single time. The chain joins TRBV5-4 to TRBJ2-1; possible D gene TRBD1, 5 bases. This CDR3 comprises 14 residues. Germline values: CDR1 SGHNT, CDR2 YYREEE (reference sequence). Between the trimmed V and J ends, which lost 4 bases and 0 bases, there was a span of 8 bases. The CDR3: CASSRQISYNEQFF. The CDR3 coding sequence is TGTGCCAGCAGCCGACAGATCTCCTACAATGAGCAGTTCTTC.

The V gene is TRBV5-1, the J gene TRBJ2-5; 7 nucleotides agree with TRBD2. V trimming: 5 bases; J trimming: 1 base; junction bases outside the gene matches: 8. This CDR3 is 15 amino acids long. The germline V gene has CDR1 SGHRS and CDR2 YFSETQ. CDR3 sequence reads: CASSPSGARQETQYF. The CDR3 DNA is TGCGCCAGCAGTCCTAGCGGAGCACGCCAAGAGACCCAGTACTTC.

This rearrangement joins TRBV7-9 to TRBJ2-7; 8 positions match TRBD1. This CDR3 is built from 15 residues. The trim removed 5 bases at V and 2 bases at J, leaving 8 bases unmatched. Per the germline V gene, CDR1 is SEHNR and CDR2 is FQNEAQ (reference sequence). The CDR3 spells CASSHDPGQAYEQYF. The CDR3, as DNA: TGTGCCAGCAGCCACGACCCGGGACAGGCCTACGAGCAGTACTTC.

The sample holds a few counts of this clone. The chain uses TRBV18 and TRBJ1-4; D gene uncertain. Trimming took off 3 bases at V and 16 bases at J, with 18 bases between the two ends. CDR1 is KGHSH, CDR2 LQKENI, per germline. The CDR3 length is 13 residues. The CDR3 region is CASSPYRGMFPFF. CDR3 coding DNA: TGTGCCAGCTCACCTTATCGGGGAATGTTCCCGTTTTTT.

This chain links TRBV5-1 with TRBJ2-2; D is uncertain. Trimming left V 0 bases short and J 3 bases short, with 6 bases between. This CDR3 spans 14 amino acids. Germline CDR1 is SGHRS and CDR2 is YFSETQ. The CDR3 reads CASSLDLHTGELFF. The DNA of the CDR3 is TGCGCCAGCAGCTTGGACCTACACACCGGGGAGCTGTTTTTT.

Notes on this clone: The same CDR3 also results from other DNA sequences found in this sample. The chain recombines TRBV11-2 with TRBJ2-5, with 8 nucleotides matching TRBD2. Germline values: CDR1 SGHAT, CDR2 FQNNGV. V gave up 1 base and J gave up 2 bases; unmatched junction bases: 0. There are 14 residues in the CDR3. The CDR3 DNA follows: TGTGCCAGCAGCTTAGCGGGGGGGCAAGAGACCCAGTACTTC. Its translation is CASSLAGGQETQYF.

The chain has TRBV6-5 and TRBJ1-1; unclear D gene. Trimming removed 0 bases from V and 5 bases from J, with 10 bases in between. There are 14 residues in the CDR3. Germline-derived CDR1 and CDR2 are MNHEY and SVGAGI. CDR3 sequence (DNA): TGTGCCAGCAGTTACTCGCCGGGAGAGACTGAAGCTTTCTTT. Amino acids: CASSYSPGETEAFF.

The chain uses TRBV24-1 and TRBJ2-7; no reliable D call. Trimming took off 5 bases at V and 6 bases at J, with 13 bases between the two ends. The CDR3 totals 13 residues. In germline, CDR1 is KGHDR, CDR2 SFDVKD. Here the CDR3 DNA reads TGTGCCACCAGTGGTCCTCAGGTCTCCGAGCAGTACTTC. Protein: CATSGPQVSEQYF.

V gene TRBV4-2 combines with J gene TRBJ1-2; no definite D call. The CDR3 length is 16 residues. CDR1 is LGHNA, CDR2 YNFKEQ, per germline. V shed 0 bases and J shed 2 bases, with 13 bases lying between them. The CDR3 sequence is CASSQDPMGANYGYTF. The DNA of the CDR3 is TGTGCCAGCAGCCAAGATCCAATGGGAGCAAACTATGGCTACACCTTC.

The V gene is TRBV7-2, the J gene TRBJ2-2, with TRBD1 as a possible D gene (6 bases). Germline loops: CDR1 SGHTA, CDR2 FQGNSA. The V gene lost 2 bases and the J gene lost 2 bases, with 12 bases spanning the gap. The CDR3 runs 16 residues. Here the CDR3 reads CASSLSSRGNTGELFF. CDR3 coding DNA: TGTGCCAGCAGCTTATCGTCCAGGGGAAACACCGGGGAGCTGTTTTTT.

This clone was counted once. The gene calls are TRBV20-1 and TRBJ2-4, with unresolved D. The CDR3 covers 11 residues. V lost 5 bases, J lost 8 bases, and 10 bases lay in between. Germline CDR1 is DFQATT and CDR2 is SNEGSKA (reference sequence). The CDR3 DNA sequence: TGCAGTGCTGCCGCACTGGACATTCAGTACTTC. Protein sequence: CSAAALDIQYF.

Note on this clone: Other nucleotide sequences from this sample produce the same CDR3. The chain recombines TRBV30 with TRBJ2-7; D possibly corresponds to TRBD2 (6 bases). The germline CDR1 and CDR2 sequences are GTSNPN and SVGIG (reference sequence). V was trimmed by 3 bases and J by 7 bases, leaving 22 bases between them. CDR3 length: 15 amino acids. The CDR3 sequence: CAWSPPGLRTKEQYF. DNA of the CDR3: TGTGCCTGGAGCCCCCCGGGACTTCGGACGAAAGAGCAGTACTTC.

The chain carries TRBV18 and TRBJ1-5, with a tentative D call TRBD1 (6 bases). The V end lost 3 bases, the J end lost 4 bases, and 10 bases lay between the germline ends. Germline loops: CDR1 KGHSH, CDR2 LQKENI. This CDR3 spans 14 amino acids. This CDR3 reads CASSPTGANQPQHF. The CDR3 coding sequence is TGTGCCAGCTCACCGACAGGAGCTAATCAGCCCCAGCATTTT.

The chain carries TRBV30 and TRBJ1-4; TRBD1 aligns across 7 bases. CDR3 length: 14 amino acids. Losses at the gene ends were 5 bases for V and 3 bases for J; bases not matched to a gene: 6. In germline, CDR1 is GTSNPN, CDR2 SVGIG (reference sequence). This CDR3 is CAWHPGTANEKLFF. The CDR3 DNA follows: TGTGCCTGGCACCCCGGGACAGCTAATGAAAAACTGTTTTTT.